This is a list of T cell receptor beta chains from one sample in a study of long-term antiretroviral therapy in people with HIV. The assay was immunoSEQ multiplex PCR, and TCRdb's table has in-frame clones only and misses some. Of more than 20,000 clones listed, 83% were seen once; the top ten hold roughly 5.5%. Specimen: unsorted PBMCs, collected 3 years after starting antiretroviral therapy. The receptors come from a young man with HIV. The conserved cysteine and the conserved F or W are not part of the CDR3 here. Each record gives: CDR3 protein, D gene, V gene, J gene, clone size. A D gene is named only where the DNA matches it firmly. The size of a clone is reported for some rows only, either as once, few or many, or as a class for expanded clones.

CDR3 protein: ASSTRDRPYEQY; D gene: -; V gene: TRBV5-4; J gene: TRBJ2-7; clone size: once
CDR3 protein: ASSPGQGRVQY; D gene: -; V gene: TRBV9; J gene: TRBJ2-7; clone size: -
CDR3 protein: ASSRQGAGDQPQH; D gene: TRBD1; V gene: TRBV6-5; J gene: TRBJ1-5; clone size: -
CDR3 protein: ASSYKPMGTDTQY; D gene: -; V gene: TRBV6-5; J gene: TRBJ2-3; clone size: -
CDR3 protein: ASSIAGLRETQY; D gene: -; V gene: TRBV19; J gene: TRBJ2-5; clone size: few
CDR3 protein: SAGGGAETQY; D gene: -; V gene: TRBV29-1; J gene: TRBJ2-5; clone size: -
CDR3 protein: ASSQTWSTQY; D gene: -; V gene: TRBV28; J gene: TRBJ2-3; clone size: -
CDR3 protein: ASSLEIVNTEAF; D gene: -; V gene: TRBV5-1; J gene: TRBJ1-1; clone size: -
CDR3 protein: ASSGTPLGWDRDGYT; D gene: TRBD1; V gene: TRBV6-1; J gene: TRBJ1-2; clone size: -
CDR3 protein: ASSETPGQRWTDTQY; D gene: TRBD1; V gene: TRBV2; J gene: TRBJ2-3; clone size: -
CDR3 protein: ASSLILSNQPQH; D gene: -; V gene: TRBV5-5; J gene: TRBJ1-5; clone size: -
CDR3 protein: ASSLRPAGGLGEQY; D gene: -; V gene: TRBV5-1; J gene: TRBJ2-7; clone size: -
CDR3 protein: ASRDRSGGRTDTQY; D gene: TRBD2; V gene: TRBV11-2; J gene: TRBJ2-3; clone size: -
CDR3 protein: ASSRLDFAEAF; D gene: -; V gene: TRBV5-6; J gene: TRBJ1-1; clone size: once
CDR3 protein: AYQRQENQPQH; D gene: -; V gene: TRBV30; J gene: TRBJ1-5; clone size: -
CDR3 protein: AISGGREEHGYT; D gene: -; V gene: TRBV10-3; J gene: TRBJ1-2; clone size: -
CDR3 protein: ASSQEWAGRDRVY; D gene: TRBD1; V gene: TRBV4-2; J gene: TRBJ2-4; clone size: -
CDR3 protein: ASSQTGSREKLF; D gene: -; V gene: TRBV6-1; J gene: TRBJ1-4; clone size: -
CDR3 protein: ASSDGQRPNQPQH; D gene: -; V gene: TRBV2; J gene: TRBJ1-5; clone size: -
CDR3 protein: ASSLGTGGSSDTQY; D gene: TRBD1; V gene: TRBV5-8; J gene: TRBJ2-3; clone size: -
CDR3 protein: ASSSRGPETQY; D gene: TRBD1; V gene: TRBV7-9; J gene: TRBJ2-5; clone size: -
CDR3 protein: ASSPTNRGGELF; D gene: -; V gene: TRBV18; J gene: TRBJ2-2; clone size: once
CDR3 protein: ASSLWGRDEKLF; D gene: -; V gene: TRBV5-6; J gene: TRBJ1-4; clone size: few
CDR3 protein: ASSIGTGGTKNIQY; D gene: TRBD1; V gene: TRBV27; J gene: TRBJ2-4; clone size: -
CDR3 protein: ASSVRPGANVLT; D gene: -; V gene: TRBV9; J gene: TRBJ2-6; clone size: -
CDR3 protein: ASSFGGTGSSGANVLT; D gene: TRBD1; V gene: TRBV5-1; J gene: TRBJ2-6; clone size: once
CDR3 protein: ASSSIQGYGGELF; D gene: -; V gene: TRBV13; J gene: TRBJ2-2; clone size: -
CDR3 protein: ASTPDGSSYEQY; D gene: -; V gene: TRBV5-1; J gene: TRBJ2-7; clone size: -
CDR3 protein: ASSDGWTGGVYSYT; D gene: TRBD1; V gene: TRBV2; J gene: TRBJ1-2; clone size: -
CDR3 protein: ASSLRTSSNQPQH; D gene: -; V gene: TRBV18; J gene: TRBJ1-5; clone size: -
CDR3 protein: ASQGHTEAF; D gene: -; V gene: TRBV19; J gene: TRBJ1-1; clone size: -
CDR3 protein: ASSSSRTSGGHSYEQY; D gene: TRBD2; V gene: TRBV25-1; J gene: TRBJ2-7; clone size: -
CDR3 protein: AISELGTDHNEAF; D gene: TRBD1; V gene: TRBV10-3; J gene: TRBJ1-1; clone size: -
CDR3 protein: ATRQGEGSYGYT; D gene: TRBD1; V gene: TRBV2; J gene: TRBJ1-2; clone size: -
CDR3 protein: AWRQGSYNSPLH; D gene: TRBD1; V gene: TRBV30; J gene: TRBJ1-6; clone size: once
CDR3 protein: ASSLGRLETQY; D gene: -; V gene: TRBV28; J gene: TRBJ2-5; clone size: -
CDR3 protein: SFGVGALNTEAF; D gene: -; V gene: TRBV29-1; J gene: TRBJ1-1; clone size: -
CDR3 protein: ASSPRELAGELF; D gene: -; V gene: TRBV18; J gene: TRBJ2-2; clone size: -
CDR3 protein: ASSSARHEQF; D gene: -; V gene: TRBV28; J gene: TRBJ2-1; clone size: -
CDR3 protein: ASSVGGGQETQY; D gene: -; V gene: TRBV9; J gene: TRBJ2-5; clone size: -
CDR3 protein: ASSVVPGEGYEQY; D gene: TRBD2; V gene: TRBV9; J gene: TRBJ2-7; clone size: -
CDR3 protein: ATSRASGDQPQH; D gene: -; V gene: TRBV15; J gene: TRBJ1-5; clone size: -